The 21 T cell receptor beta chains reported below all come from one sample, sequenced in a study of shared clonotypes between healthy human individuals. Clones were read by immunoSEQ multiplex PCR, and TCRdb kept only the in-frame ones, dropping some. The sample yields about 1.1 million clones, 75% to 80% seen once. Input material: memory CD4+ T cells from PBMCs. Subset specified: CD45RA-negative fraction. All receptors derive from a man aged 18 to 29 in good health. Some clones in this sample may be carry-over from other donors' samples.

The sample holds a few counts of this clone. The chain recombines TRBV7-9 with TRBJ2-5; 11 bases fit TRBD2. After removal of 7 bases from V and 2 bases from J, the junction contained 9 bases not matched to a gene. The CDR3 contains 16 residues. Germline-derived CDR1 and CDR2 are SEHNR and FQNEAQ (reference sequence). The CDR3 reads CASTRPGLAVQETQYF. CDR3 DNA sequence: TGTGCCAGCACTCGCCCGGGACTAGCGGTTCAAGAGACCCAGTACTTC.

The rearrangement joins TRBV7-9 to TRBJ2-1, with 14 bases that match TRBD2. J lost 7 bases, V lost 3 bases, and 2 bases had no gene match. From germline, CDR1 is SEHNR and CDR2 FQNEAQ (reference sequence). The CDR3 consists of 15 residues. CDR3 region: CASSLGLAGVNEQFF. In DNA, the CDR3 is TGTGCCAGCAGCTTGGGACTAGCGGGAGTTAATGAGCAGTTCTTC.

V usage is TRBV11-3 and J usage is TRBJ1-1, with D possibly matching TRBD1 (5 bases). This CDR3 has 13 amino acids. In germline, CDR1 is SGHNT, CDR2 YENEEA. Deletions cut 5 bases from V and 1 base from J, with 8 bases between. The CDR3 nucleotides are TGTGCCAGCAGCCTCCAGGGGAACACTGAAGCTTTCTTT. This sequence encodes CASSLQGNTEAFF.

The chain employs TRBV7-3 and TRBJ2-5; D ambiguous. Trimming cost V 5 bases and J 1 base, with 8 bases left between them. In germline, CDR1 is SGHTA, CDR2 FQGTGA. This CDR3 contains 13 residues. CDR3 bases: TGTGCCAGCAGCAAGGGCGCCCAAGAGACCCAGTACTTC. Amino acids: CASSKGAQETQYF.

The CDR3 DNA is TGTGCCAGCAGCTTAATTTCGGGGAGCAGTACAAATCAGCCCCAGCATTTT. It encodes CASSLISGSSTNQPQHF. This chain connects TRBV7-8 to TRBJ1-5; no clear D. The CDR3 has 17 amino acids. The V gene's germline CDR1 is SGHVS and CDR2 FQNEAQ. V was cut by 2 bases and J by 4 bases, with 18 bases left in between.

This rearrangement joins TRBV5-5 to TRBJ1-2; D unclear. Germline V gives CDR1 SGHKS, CDR2 YYEKEE (reference sequence). CDR3 length equals 15 residues. The germline V and J ends were trimmed by 0 bases and 7 bases, with 16 bases remaining between them. CDR3 region: CASSLDGFAASGYTF. For the CDR3, the DNA is TGTGCCAGCAGCTTGGACGGGTTCGCCGCCTCTGGCTACACCTTC.

This sequence joins TRBV28 and TRBJ1-1, with 7 bases aligning to TRBD1. The CDR3 contains 13 residues. The V gene end was trimmed by 6 bases and the J gene end by 5 bases; junction bases not matched to a gene: 6. The germline gives CDR1 MDHEN, CDR2 SYDVKM. In DNA, the CDR3 is TGTGCCAGCAGGAACAGGGGTGAGACTGAAGCTTTCTTT. Amino acid sequence: CASRNRGETEAFF. The entire variable domain, with the rest obtained from reference TRBV28 and TRBJ1-1, is as follows: DVKVTQSSRYLVKRTGEKVFLECVQDMDHENMFWYRQDPGLGLRLIYFSYDVKMKEKGDIPEGYSVSREKKERFSLILESASTNQTSMYLCASRNRGETEAFFGQGTRLTVV.

With regard to this clone: A much larger clone sits a single nucleotide away, making a read error possible. The chain links TRBV2 to TRBJ1-4; possible D gene TRBD1, 5 bases. Germline V CDR1 and CDR2: SNHLY, FYNNEI. The CDR3 totals 16 residues. CDR3 residues: CASPGHSQKSIERLFF. The CDR3 DNA reads as TGTGCCAGCCCCGGACACTCTCAGAAGAGTATTGAAAGACTGTTTTTT. Full variable domain (missing parts from reference TRBV2 and TRBJ1-4): EPEVTQTPSHQVTQMGQEVILRCVPISNHLYFYWYRQILGQKVEFLVSFYNNEISEKSEIFDDQFSVERPDGSNFTLKIRSTKLEDSAMYFCASPGHSQKSIERLFFGSGTQLSVL.

This sequence joins TRBV5-5 and TRBJ1-1; 8 nucleotides agree with TRBD1. Germline-derived CDR1 and CDR2 are SGHKS and YYEKEE (reference sequence). The J segment lost 2 bases and the V segment lost 5 bases, leaving 11 bases of the junction unmatched. The CDR3 covers 16 residues. The CDR3 region is CASRPPGTGRNTEAFF. CDR3 in DNA: TGTGCCAGCAGACCCCCAGGGACAGGCCGCAACACTGAAGCTTTCTTT.

The J gene is TRBJ1-1, the V gene TRBV6-6, with 9 nucleotides matching TRBD1. Germline assignment: CDR1 MNHNY and CDR2 SVGAGI (reference sequence). The V and J ends lost 7 bases and 9 bases, in that order; junction bases with no gene match: 9. CDR3 size: 13 residues. The CDR3 loop reads CASTETGGRQAFF. For the CDR3, the DNA is TGTGCCAGCACAGAAACAGGGGGCCGTCAAGCTTTCTTT.

The chain has TRBV28 and TRBJ2-7; a possible D gene is TRBD2 (5 bases). CDR1 MDHEN and CDR2 SYDVKM come from the germline V gene. This CDR3 spans 11 amino acids. Trimming removed 11 bases at V and 6 bases at J, with 14 bases between. CDR3 DNA sequence: TGTGCCGATGACGGGAAGGGCGAGCAGTACTTC. It translates to CADDGKGEQYF.

Notes on this clone: Just one base apart from a much larger clone, this may be a read error. This chain connects TRBV11-3 to TRBJ2-2; D may match TRBD1 or TRBD2 (6 bases each). The CDR3 is 15 residues long. Germline assignment: CDR1 SGHNT and CDR2 YENEEA. The ends were cut back, 3 bases at V and 3 bases at J, with 11 bases in the middle. The CDR3, as DNA: TGTGCCAGCAGCTTGTACAGGGAGGACACCGGGGAGCTGTTTTTT. Residues: CASSLYREDTGELFF. Variable domain in full (rest from reference TRBV11-3 and TRBJ2-2): EAGVVQSPRYKIIEKKQPVAFWCNPISGHNTLYWYLQNLGQGPELLIRYENEEAVDDSQLPKDRFSAERLKGVDSTLKIQPAELGDSAVYLCASSLYREDTGELFFGEGSRLTVL.

The chain joins TRBV28 to TRBJ2-2; D is ambiguous. With 1 base removed from V and 0 bases from J, the gap between germline ends came to 6 bases. In germline, CDR1 is MDHEN, CDR2 SYDVKM. The CDR3 sequence is 15 residues long. CDR3 in DNA: TGTGCCAGCAGTTTATCCCAAGCGAACACCGGGGAGCTGTTTTTT. Encoded protein: CASSLSQANTGELFF.

The chain joins TRBV28 to TRBJ2-7; D is perhaps TRBD2 (5 bases). Trimming took off 5 bases at V and 4 bases at J, with 21 bases between the two ends. Germline CDR1 and CDR2: MDHEN and SYDVKM. CDR3 size: 16 residues. The DNA of the CDR3 is TGTGCCAGCAGTGGGGTGGCGGCCCGCCGGGGATACGAGCAGTACTTC. Translating it yields CASSGVAARRGYEQYF.

This clone was detected once. V usage is TRBV4-2 and J usage is TRBJ2-7; D might be TRBD2 (6 bases). V lost 4 bases, J lost 3 bases, and 19 bases lay in between. Germline V gene sequence: CDR1 LGHNA, CDR2 YNFKEQ. The CDR3 spans 16 residues. The CDR3 spells CASSREGRRHNYEQYF. CDR3 nucleotides: TGTGCCAGCAGCCGAGAGGGGAGGAGACACAACTACGAGCAGTACTTC.

The gene calls are TRBV5-4 and TRBJ2-3; D not certain. Trimming shortened V by 0 bases and J by 0 bases, and 8 bases separated the two germline ends. This CDR3 is 15 amino acids long. Germline V gene data show CDR1 as SGHNT and CDR2 as YYREEE (reference sequence). CDR3 in amino acids: CASSLDVLSTDTQYF. CDR3 coding DNA: TGTGCCAGCAGCTTGGATGTATTAAGCACAGATACGCAGTATTTT.

The chain uses TRBV4-2 and TRBJ1-1, with 7 bases aligning to TRBD1. Germline lookup yields CDR1 LGHNA and CDR2 YNFKEQ. V was clipped by 5 bases and J by 5 bases; unmatched bases: 5. The CDR3 covers 13 residues. The CDR3 sequence: CASSSYRGTEAFF. The CDR3 nucleotides are TGTGCCAGCAGCTCTTACAGGGGAACTGAAGCTTTCTTT.

The rearrangement uses TRBV29-1 and TRBJ1-3; D unclear. Trimming took 4 bases from V and 1 from J, leaving 17 bases between them. The CDR3 extends over 16 amino acids. CDR1 SQVTM and CDR2 ANQGSEA come from the germline V gene. This CDR3 reads CSVALPAYQSGNTIYF. In DNA form, the CDR3 reads TGCAGCGTTGCACTTCCAGCCTACCAGTCTGGAAACACCATATATTTT.

This clone appeared a single time. The identical CDR3 is also encoded by other nucleotide sequences in the sample. The gene calls are TRBV6-5 and TRBJ1-2, with no clear D. In germline, CDR1 is MNHEY, CDR2 SVGAGI. V dropped 0 bases and J dropped 2 bases, with 10 bases sitting between them. There are 15 residues in the CDR3. The DNA for the CDR3 is TGTGCCAGCAGTTACTCCGGTAGACTGAACTATGGCTACACCTTC. Translating it yields CASSYSGRLNYGYTF.

The chain joins TRBV19 to TRBJ1-2; D is uncertain. CDR1 is LNHDA, CDR2 SQIVND, per germline (reference sequence). V was trimmed by 8 bases and J by 0 bases, leaving 16 bases between them. CDR3 length: 15 amino acids. The DNA for the CDR3 is TGTGCCAGTTTCGGTACCGGGCGGACTAACTATGGCTACACCTTC. It is translated as CASFGTGRTNYGYTF. The full variable domain, in which reference TRBV19 and TRBJ1-2 provide the parts outside the CDR3, is DGGITQSPKYLFRKEGQNVTLSCEQNLNHDAMYWYRQDPGQGLRLIYYSQIVNDFQKGDIAEGYSVSREKKESFPLTVTSAQKNPTAFYLCASFGTGRTNYGYTFGSGTRLTVV.

The CDR3 loop reads CASSPVSTDTQYF. The CDR3 DNA reads as TGCGCCAGCAGTCCCGTTAGTACAGATACGCAGTATTTT. The chain joins TRBV10-1 to TRBJ2-3, with D hard to call. CDR3 length: 13 residues. CDR1 is WNHNN, CDR2 SYGVQD, per germline (reference sequence). V was trimmed by 5 bases and J by 3 bases, leaving 9 bases between them.